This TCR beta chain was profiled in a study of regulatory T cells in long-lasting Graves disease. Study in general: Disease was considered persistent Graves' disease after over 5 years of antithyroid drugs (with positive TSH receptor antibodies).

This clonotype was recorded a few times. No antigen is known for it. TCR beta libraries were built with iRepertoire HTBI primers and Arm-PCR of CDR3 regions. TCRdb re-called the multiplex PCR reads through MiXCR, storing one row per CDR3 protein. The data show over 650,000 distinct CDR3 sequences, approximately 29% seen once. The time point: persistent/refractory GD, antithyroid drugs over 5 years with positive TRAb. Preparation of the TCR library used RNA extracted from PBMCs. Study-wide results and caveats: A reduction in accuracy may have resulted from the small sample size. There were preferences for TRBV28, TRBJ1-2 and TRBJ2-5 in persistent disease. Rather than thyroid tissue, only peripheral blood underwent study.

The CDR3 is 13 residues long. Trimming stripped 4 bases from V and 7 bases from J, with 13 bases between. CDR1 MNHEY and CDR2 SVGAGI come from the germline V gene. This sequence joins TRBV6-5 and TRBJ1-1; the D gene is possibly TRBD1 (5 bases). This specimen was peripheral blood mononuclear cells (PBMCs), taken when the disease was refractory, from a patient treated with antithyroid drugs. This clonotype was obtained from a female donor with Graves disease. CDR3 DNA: TGTGCCAGCAGTTCGACAGTTCAAGGTGAAGCTTTCTTT. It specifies CASSSTVQGEAFF.